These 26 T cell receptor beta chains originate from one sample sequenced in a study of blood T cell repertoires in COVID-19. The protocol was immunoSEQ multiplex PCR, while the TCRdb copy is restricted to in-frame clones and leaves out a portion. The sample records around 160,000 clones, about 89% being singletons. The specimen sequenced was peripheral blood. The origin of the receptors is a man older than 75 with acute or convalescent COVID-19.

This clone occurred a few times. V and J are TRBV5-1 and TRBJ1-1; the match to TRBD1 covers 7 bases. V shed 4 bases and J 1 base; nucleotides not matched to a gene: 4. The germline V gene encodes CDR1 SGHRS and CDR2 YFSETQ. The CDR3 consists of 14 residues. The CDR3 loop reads CASSEQGQNTEAFF. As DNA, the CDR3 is TGCGCCAGCAGCGAACAGGGGCAGAACACTGAAGCTTTCTTT.

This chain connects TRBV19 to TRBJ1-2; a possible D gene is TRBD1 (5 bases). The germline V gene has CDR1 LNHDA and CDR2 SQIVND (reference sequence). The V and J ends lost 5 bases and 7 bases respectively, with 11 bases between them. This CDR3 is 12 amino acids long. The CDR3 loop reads CASSFQGGGYTF. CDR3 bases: TGTGCCAGTAGTTTCCAGGGTGGTGGCTACACCTTC.

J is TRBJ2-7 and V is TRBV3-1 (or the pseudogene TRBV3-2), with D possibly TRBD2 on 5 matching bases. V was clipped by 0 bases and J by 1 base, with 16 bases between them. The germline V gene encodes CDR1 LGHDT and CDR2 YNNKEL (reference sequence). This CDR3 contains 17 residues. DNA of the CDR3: TGTGCCAGCAGCCAAGATGGCGGCCAACCGGGGTCCTACGAGCAGTACTTC. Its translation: CASSQDGGQPGSYEQYF.

The CDR3 protein is CASSTGTGHGGYTF. CDR3 nucleotide sequence: TGTGCCAGTAGTACAGGGACAGGGCATGGTGGCTACACCTTC. The gene calls are TRBV19 and TRBJ1-2; 9 positions agree with TRBD1. The V segment lost 4 bases and the J segment 7 bases; nucleotides outside the gene matches: 7. CDR3 length: 14 amino acids. Per the germline V gene, CDR1 is LNHDA and CDR2 is SQIVND (reference sequence).

Here the CDR3 reads CASSQSGRNNEQFF. CDR3 bases: TGTGCCAGCAGCCAAAGCGGGAGAAACAATGAGCAGTTCTTC. The chain employs TRBV3-1 (or the pseudogene TRBV3-2) and TRBJ2-1, with 8 bases matching TRBD2. This CDR3 has 14 residues. Trimming removed 2 bases from V and 5 bases from J; junction bases left unmatched: 2. Per germline, CDR1 LGHDT and CDR2 YNNKEL (reference sequence).

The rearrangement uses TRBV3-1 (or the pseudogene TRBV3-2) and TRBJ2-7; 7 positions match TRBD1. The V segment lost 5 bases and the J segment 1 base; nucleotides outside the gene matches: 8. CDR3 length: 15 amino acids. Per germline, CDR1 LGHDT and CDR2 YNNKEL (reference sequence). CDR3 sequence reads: CASSTSRQGSYEQYF. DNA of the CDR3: TGTGCCAGCAGCACTTCTCGACAGGGATCCTACGAGCAGTACTTC.

The CDR3 DNA follows: TGCGCCAGCAGTATCGGAGGGAGCTACAATGAGCAGTTCTTC. Translation gives CASSIGGSYNEQFF. This sequence joins TRBV5-1 and TRBJ2-1; TRBD2 might be the D (6 bases). The CDR3 sequence is 14 residues long. Trimming stripped 5 bases from V and 3 bases from J, with 12 bases between. Germline-derived CDR1 and CDR2 are SGHRS and YFSETQ.

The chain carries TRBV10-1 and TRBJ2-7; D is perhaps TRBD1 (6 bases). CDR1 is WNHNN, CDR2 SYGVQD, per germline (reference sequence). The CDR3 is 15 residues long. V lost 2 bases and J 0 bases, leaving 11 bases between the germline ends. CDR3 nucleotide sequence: TGCGCCAGCAGTGAGAGCCCAGGGGCCTCCTACGAGCAGTACTTC. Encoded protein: CASSESPGASYEQYF.

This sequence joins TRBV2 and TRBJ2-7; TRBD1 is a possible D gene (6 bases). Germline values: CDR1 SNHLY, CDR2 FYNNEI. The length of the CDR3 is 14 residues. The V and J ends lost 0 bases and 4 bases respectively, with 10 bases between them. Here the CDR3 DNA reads TGTGCCAGCAGTGAAGCGCAGGGGCGATACGAGCAGTACTTC. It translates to CASSEAQGRYEQYF.

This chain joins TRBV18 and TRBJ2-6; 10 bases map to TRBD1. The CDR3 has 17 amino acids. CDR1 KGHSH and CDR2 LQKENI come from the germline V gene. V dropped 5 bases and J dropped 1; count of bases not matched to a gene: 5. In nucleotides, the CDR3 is TGTGCCAGCTCAACGACAGGGGGCTCTTCTGGGGCCAACGTCCTGACTTTC. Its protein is CASSTTGGSSGANVLTF.

CDR3 bases: TGTGCCAGCAGGAGTTCACCCCTCCACTTT. It specifies CASRSSPLHF. The genes are TRBV28 and TRBJ1-6; D is unresolved. In germline, CDR1 is MDHEN, CDR2 SYDVKM. The CDR3 has 10 residues. The V gene lost 6 bases and the J gene lost 9 bases, with 3 bases spanning the gap.

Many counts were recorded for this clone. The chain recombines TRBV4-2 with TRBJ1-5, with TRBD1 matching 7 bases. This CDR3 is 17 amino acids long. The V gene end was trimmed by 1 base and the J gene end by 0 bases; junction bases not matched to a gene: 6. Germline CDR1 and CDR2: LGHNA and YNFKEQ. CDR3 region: CASSQGTGTYSNQPQHF. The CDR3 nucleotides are TGTGCCAGCAGCCAAGGGACAGGCACTTATAGCAATCAGCCCCAGCATTTT.

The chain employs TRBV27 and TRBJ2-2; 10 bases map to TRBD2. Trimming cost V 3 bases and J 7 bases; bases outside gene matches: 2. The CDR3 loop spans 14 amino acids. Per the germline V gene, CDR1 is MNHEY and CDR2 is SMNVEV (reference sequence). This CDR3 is CASSFSGRFGELFF. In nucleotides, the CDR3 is TGTGCCAGCAGTTTTAGCGGGAGGTTCGGGGAGCTGTTTTTT.

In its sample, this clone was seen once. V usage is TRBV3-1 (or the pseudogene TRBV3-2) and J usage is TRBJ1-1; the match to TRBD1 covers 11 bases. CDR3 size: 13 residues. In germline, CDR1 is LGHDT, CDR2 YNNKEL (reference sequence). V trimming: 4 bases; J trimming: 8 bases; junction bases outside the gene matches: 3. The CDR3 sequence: CASSPGQGAEAFF. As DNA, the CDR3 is TGTGCCAGCAGCCCAGGACAGGGGGCCGAAGCTTTCTTT.

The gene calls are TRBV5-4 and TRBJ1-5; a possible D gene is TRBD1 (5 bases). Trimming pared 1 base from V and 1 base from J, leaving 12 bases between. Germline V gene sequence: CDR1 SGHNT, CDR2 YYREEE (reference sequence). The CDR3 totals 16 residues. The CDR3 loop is CASSLLGVVSNQPQHF. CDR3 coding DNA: TGTGCCAGCAGCTTGTTAGGGGTGGTAAGCAATCAGCCCCAGCATTTT.

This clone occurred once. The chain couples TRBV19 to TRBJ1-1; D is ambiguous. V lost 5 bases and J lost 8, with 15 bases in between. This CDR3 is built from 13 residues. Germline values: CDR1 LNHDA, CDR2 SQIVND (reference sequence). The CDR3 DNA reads TGTGCCAGTAGTGATACGGGGTTTCCAGAAGCTTTCTTT. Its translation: CASSDTGFPEAFF.

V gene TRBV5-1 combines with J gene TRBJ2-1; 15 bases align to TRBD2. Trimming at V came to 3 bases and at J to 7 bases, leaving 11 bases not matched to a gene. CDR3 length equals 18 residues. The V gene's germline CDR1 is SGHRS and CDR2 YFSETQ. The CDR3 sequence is CASSSGLAGGPGSNEQFF. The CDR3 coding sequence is TGCGCCAGCAGCTCGGGACTAGCGGGGGGTCCTGGGTCTAATGAGCAGTTCTTC.

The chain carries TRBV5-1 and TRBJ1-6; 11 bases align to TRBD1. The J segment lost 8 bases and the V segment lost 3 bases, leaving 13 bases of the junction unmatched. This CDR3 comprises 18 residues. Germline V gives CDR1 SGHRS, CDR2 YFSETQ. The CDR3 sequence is CASSSLSGQGASHSPLHF. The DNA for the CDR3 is TGCGCCAGCAGCTCCCTAAGCGGACAGGGGGCCTCGCATTCACCCCTCCACTTT.

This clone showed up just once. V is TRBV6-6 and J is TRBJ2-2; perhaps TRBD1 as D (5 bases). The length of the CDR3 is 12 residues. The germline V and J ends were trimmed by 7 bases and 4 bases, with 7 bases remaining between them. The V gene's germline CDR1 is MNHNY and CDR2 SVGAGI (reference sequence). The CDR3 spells CASTTVTGELFF. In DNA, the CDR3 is TGTGCCAGCACGACAGTCACCGGGGAGCTGTTTTTT.

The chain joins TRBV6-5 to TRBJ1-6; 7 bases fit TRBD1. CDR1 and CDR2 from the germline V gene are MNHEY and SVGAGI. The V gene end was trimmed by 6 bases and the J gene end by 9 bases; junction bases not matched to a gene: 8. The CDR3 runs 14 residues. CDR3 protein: CASRDATGLSPLHF. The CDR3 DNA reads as TGTGCCAGCAGAGACGCGACAGGGCTTTCACCCCTCCACTTT.

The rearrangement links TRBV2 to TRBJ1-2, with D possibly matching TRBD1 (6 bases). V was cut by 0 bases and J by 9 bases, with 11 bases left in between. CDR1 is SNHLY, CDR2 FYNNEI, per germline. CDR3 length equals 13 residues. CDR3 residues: CASSEAQGWSYTF. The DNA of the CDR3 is TGTGCCAGCAGTGAAGCACAGGGATGGAGCTACACCTTC. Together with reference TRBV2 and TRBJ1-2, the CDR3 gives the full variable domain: EPEVTQTPSHQVTQMGQEVILRCVPISNHLYFYWYRQILGQKVEFLVSFYNNEISEKSEIFDDQFSVERPDGSNFTLKIRSTKLEDSAMYFCASSEAQGWSYTFGSGTRLTVV.

The CDR3 DNA reads as TGCGCCAGCAGCGAACAGGGGTTTACGTCTGGCTACACCTTC. This sequence encodes CASSEQGFTSGYTF. J is TRBJ1-2 and V is TRBV10-2; 7 bases align to TRBD1. The CDR3 is 14 amino acids. After removal of 6 bases from V and 7 bases from J, the junction contained 11 bases not matched to a gene. Germline CDR1 is WSHSY and CDR2 is SAAADI.

CDR3 region: CAISGAGGAGDTDTQYF. The CDR3, as DNA: TGTGCCATCAGTGGAGCTGGGGGGGCGGGAGACACAGATACGCAGTATTTT. The chain employs TRBV10-3 and TRBJ2-3; maybe TRBD2 (7 bases). Germline CDR1 and CDR2: ENHRY and SYGVKD. The CDR3 sequence is 17 residues long. V shed 4 bases and J shed 2 bases, with 19 bases lying between them.

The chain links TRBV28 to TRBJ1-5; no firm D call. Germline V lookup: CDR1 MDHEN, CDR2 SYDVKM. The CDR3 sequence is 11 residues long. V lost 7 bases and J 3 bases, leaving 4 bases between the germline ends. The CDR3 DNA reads TGTGCCAGCAACAACAATCAGCCCCAGCATTTT. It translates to CASNNNQPQHF.

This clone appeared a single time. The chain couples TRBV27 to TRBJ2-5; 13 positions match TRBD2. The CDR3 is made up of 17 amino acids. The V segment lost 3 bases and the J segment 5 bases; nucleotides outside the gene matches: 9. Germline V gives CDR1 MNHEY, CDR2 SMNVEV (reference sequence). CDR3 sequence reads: CASSFSGTSGDYETQYF. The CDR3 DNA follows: TGTGCCAGCAGTTTCTCTGGGACTAGCGGGGATTACGAGACCCAGTACTTC.

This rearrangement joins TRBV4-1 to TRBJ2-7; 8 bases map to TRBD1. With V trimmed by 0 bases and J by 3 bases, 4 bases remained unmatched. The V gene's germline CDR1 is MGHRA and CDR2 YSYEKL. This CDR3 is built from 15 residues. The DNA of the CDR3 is TGCGCCAGCAGCCAAGATCGGGACAGGAGCTACGAGCAGTACTTC. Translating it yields CASSQDRDRSYEQYF.